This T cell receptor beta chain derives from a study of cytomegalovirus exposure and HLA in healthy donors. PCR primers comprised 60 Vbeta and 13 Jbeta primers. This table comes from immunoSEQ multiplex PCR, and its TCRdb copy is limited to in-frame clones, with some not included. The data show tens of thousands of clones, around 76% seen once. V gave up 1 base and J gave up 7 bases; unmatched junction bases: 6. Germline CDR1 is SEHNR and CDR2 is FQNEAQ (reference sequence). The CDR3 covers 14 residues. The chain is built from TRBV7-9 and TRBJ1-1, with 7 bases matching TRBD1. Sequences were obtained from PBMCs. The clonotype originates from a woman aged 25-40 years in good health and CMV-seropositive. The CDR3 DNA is TGTGCCAGCAGCTTAGACGGGACAGTGCTTGAAGCTTTCTTT. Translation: CASSLDGTVLEAFF.